The rows below give T cell receptor beta chains drawn from one sample of a study of CD8 T cells in Susac syndrome. TCRdb re-called the immunoSEQ multiplex PCR reads through MiXCR, storing one row per CDR3 protein. The sample consists of under 200,000 distinct CDR3 sequences, over 75% of them appearing once. The specimen was CD4+ T cells from PBMCs. These receptors were taken from a human donor with Susac syndrome. Both conserved end residues are part of each CDR3. The D gene is left open where the match is weak. The size entry is marked missing in some rows and otherwise reads once, few, many or a size class.

d_call j_call v_call cdr3_length clone_size cdr3_nt cdr3_aa
- TRBJ2-7 TRBV18 14 - TGTGCCAGCTCACCTCCAGGCTTAAGCGACGAGCAGTACTTC CASSPPGLSDEQYF
TRBD1 TRBJ2-6 TRBV4-2 22 once TGTGCCAGCAGCCGAACCCTTAAGACAGGGCCTAGAGCCTCTCGTGGGGCCAACGTCCTGACTTTC CASSRTLKTGPRASRGANVLTF
- TRBJ1-6 TRBV18 15 - TGTGCCAGCTCACTCGAAAACTCCTATAATTCACCCCTCCACTTT CASSLENSYNSPLHF
- TRBJ2-5 TRBV3-1 17 - TGTGCCAGCAGCCCTCATCTAAGTTCCCTAATACAAGAGACCCAGTACTTC CASSPHLSSLIQETQYF
TRBD2 TRBJ2-7 TRBV28 15 once TGTGCCAGCTGCCCGGCTGCTAGCGGGGCGTACGAGCAGTACTTC CASCPAASGAYEQYF
- TRBJ1-3 TRBV2 14 - TGTGCCAGCAGGGGGGGCTTCTCTGGAAACACCATATATTTT CASRGGFSGNTIYF
TRBD1 TRBJ2-7 TRBV18 15 - TGTGCCAGCTCACCACCTCCGGGACAGGGGCTCGAGCAGTACTTC CASSPPPGQGLEQYF
- TRBJ2-1 TRBV20-1 11 - TGCAGTGCTAGAGATCCAATATTGCAGTTCTTC CSARDPILQFF
TRBD2 TRBJ2-7 TRBV6-1 15 - TGTGCCAGCAGTGAACAAGCGGGGGGGCCCTACGAGCAGTACTTC CASSEQAGGPYEQYF
- TRBJ2-3 TRBV28 14 - TGTGCCAGCAGTATGGGACACGGCACAGATACGCAGTATTTT CASSMGHGTDTQYF
TRBD1 TRBJ2-1 TRBV5-4 13 - TGTGCCAGCAGCCGGACAGGTGTGGATGAGCAGTTCTTC CASSRTGVDEQFF
- TRBJ1-4 TRBV5-4 16 - TGTGCCAGCAGCTTGGTGAATGCCGGAACTAATGAAAAACTGTTTTTT CASSLVNAGTNEKLFF
- TRBJ1-2 TRBV5-4 14 - TGTGCCAGCAGCTTGGTCCAGGGAGGCTATGGCTACACCTTC CASSLVQGGYGYTF
- TRBJ2-3 TRBV6-4 14 - TGTGCCAGCAGTGAACAGGCATATACAGATACGCAGTATTTT CASSEQAYTDTQYF
- TRBJ1-1 TRBV18 15 - TGTGCCAGCTCACGGAACCAGGGAACCAACACTGAAGCTTTCTTT CASSRNQGTNTEAFF
TRBD1 TRBJ2-3 TRBV25-1 16 - TGTGCCAGCAGTCCCAGGAAAGGGGGCTGGACAGATACGCAGTATTTT CASSPRKGGWTDTQYF
- TRBJ2-3 TRBV18 15 few TGTGCCAGCTCACCATCTCAGGGGATCACAGATACGCAGTATTTT CASSPSQGITDTQYF
TRBD1 TRBJ1-5 TRBV6-2/TRBV6-3 15 few TGTGCCAGCAGTTACGGGACAGTGGCCCAAGGGGCCCAGCATTTT CASSYGTVAQGAQHF
TRBD1 TRBJ1-6 TRBV12-3/TRBV12-4 14 - TGTGCCAGCAGTCCCTCGGACAGGATATCACCCCTCCACTTT CASSPSDRISPLHF
TRBD1 TRBJ2-7 TRBV5-4 14 - TGTGCCAGCAGCTTAGGGACAGACGCCTACGAGCAGTACTTC CASSLGTDAYEQYF
- TRBJ1-5 TRBV20-1 12 - TGCAGTGCTGAACTAGGCACAGATACGCAGCATTTT CSAELGTDTQHF
TRBD1 TRBJ2-5 TRBV5-1 15 - TGCGCCAGCAGCTTGGCCACAGGGGGCGGCGAGACCCAGTACTTC CASSLATGGGETQYF
- TRBJ1-1 TRBV5-1 14 - TGCGCCAGCAGCACAGTCCAGGGGAACACTGAAGCTTTCTTT CASSTVQGNTEAFF
- TRBJ1-1 TRBV27 13 - TGTGCCAGCAGTTTTGGTATGGGGGGTGAAGCTTTCTTT CASSFGMGGEAFF
TRBD2 TRBJ2-5 TRBV5-6 14 - TGTGCCAGCAGCGAACTAGCGGGGGCAGAGACCCAGTACTTC CASSELAGAETQYF
- TRBJ1-2 TRBV28 15 - TGTGCCAGCAGCCGCCCGGTTGGGGATAACTATGGCTACACCTTC CASSRPVGDNYGYTF
- TRBJ2-5 TRBV24-1 15 once TGTGCCACCAGTGATTTGGGGGGTCCCCAAGAGACCCAGTACTTC CATSDLGGPQETQYF